A single sample is the source of the 18 T cell receptor beta chains below, sequenced in a study of PD-1 blockade in classical Hodgkin lymphoma. Generated by immunoSEQ multiplex PCR, the TCRdb table keeps only in-frame clones and is missing some. The sample has 24,000 or so clones, about four fifths seen once. After autologous stem cell transplantation all patients relapsed, and prior brentuximab vedotin exposure differed between cohorts. Specimen: peripheral blood mononuclear cells (PBMCs), collected before the second cycle of nivolumab. The receptors originated from a human donor with classical Hodgkin lymphoma.

The chain links TRBV5-6 to TRBJ2-7; D gene ambiguous. Deletions cut 1 base from V and 1 base from J, with 6 bases between. The CDR3 spans 13 residues. The germline V gene has CDR1 SGHDT and CDR2 YYEEEE. The CDR3 sequence is CASSLRNSYEQYF. CDR3 bases: TGTGCCAGCAGCTTGAGGAATTCCTACGAGCAGTACTTC.

CDR3 sequence: CASSIHSSNQPQHF. The CDR3 nucleotides read TGTGCCAGTAGTATTCACAGTAGCAATCAGCCCCAGCATTTT. The chain uses TRBV19 and TRBJ1-5; D uncertain. Trimming removed 3 bases from V and 0 bases from J, with 6 bases in between. The CDR3 spans 14 residues. The germline gives CDR1 LNHDA, CDR2 SQIVND (reference sequence).

V usage is TRBV28 and J usage is TRBJ2-3, with 13 bases that match TRBD2. CDR3 length equals 14 residues. The V and J ends lost 6 bases and 4 bases, in that order; junction bases with no gene match: 1. Germline assignment: CDR1 MDHEN and CDR2 SYDVKM. The chain's CDR3 is CASRLAGGPDTQYF. CDR3 nucleotides: TGTGCCAGCAGACTAGCGGGAGGGCCAGATACGCAGTATTTT.

The chain carries TRBV27 and TRBJ1-2; perhaps TRBD1 as D (6 bases). Trimming stripped 2 bases from V and 6 bases from J, with 10 bases between. Germline CDR1 MNHEY, CDR2 SMNVEV (reference sequence). The CDR3 covers 13 residues. The CDR3 DNA is TGTGCCAGCAGTTTAGGGGGGGCCGATGGCTACACCTTC. Its protein product is CASSLGGADGYTF.

The chain employs TRBV12-5 and TRBJ2-7; tentatively, D is TRBD1 (5 bases). Trimming stripped 5 bases from V and 0 bases from J, with 11 bases between. The germline V gene has CDR1 LGHNT and CDR2 FRNRAP. The CDR3 sequence is 14 residues long. CDR3 DNA sequence: TGTGCTAGTGGTCCGGACGGACACTCCTACGAGCAGTACTTC. It codes for CASGPDGHSYEQYF.

The chain recombines TRBV19 with TRBJ2-1; 9 bases line up with TRBD2. The CDR3 loop spans 15 amino acids. J gave up 7 bases and V 6 bases, and 10 bases lay outside the gene matches. CDR1 and CDR2 from the germline V gene are LNHDA and SQIVND (reference sequence). The DNA of the CDR3 is TGTGCCAGTAGGTCGGGCGGGAGGGCCATGAATGAGCAGTTCTTC. This gives the protein CASRSGGRAMNEQFF.

This chain links TRBV5-8 with TRBJ1-5; TRBD1 is a possible D gene (6 bases). The V end lost 5 bases, the J end lost 6 bases, and 9 bases lay between the germline ends. Germline lookup yields CDR1 SGHTS and CDR2 YDEGEE. The CDR3 spans 12 residues. The CDR3 is CASSGGGQPQHF. As DNA, the CDR3 is TGTGCCAGCAGTGGAGGGGGTCAGCCCCAGCATTTT.

This sequence joins TRBV27 and TRBJ1-2, with D possibly being TRBD1 (5 bases). The CDR3 covers 15 residues. Germline CDR1 is MNHEY and CDR2 is SMNVEV (reference sequence). V lost 5 bases, J lost 4 bases, and 17 bases lay in between. This chain's CDR3 is CASSPMSRVSYGYTF. The CDR3, as DNA: TGTGCCAGCAGTCCGATGAGCAGGGTTAGCTATGGCTACACCTTC.

A few counts support this clone. The V call is TRBV11-3, the J call TRBJ2-5, with D unresolved. Trimming took 0 bases from V and 1 from J, leaving 6 bases between them. The CDR3 is 14 amino acids. Germline V gene lookup returns CDR1 SGHNT and CDR2 YENEEA. CDR3 sequence: CASSLDLAQETQYF. CDR3 bases: TGTGCCAGCAGCTTAGATCTTGCCCAAGAGACCCAGTACTTC.

V and J are TRBV7-9 and TRBJ1-5; the D gene is possibly TRBD1 (6 bases). This CDR3 is 13 amino acids long. V was clipped by 4 bases and J by 7 bases, with 11 bases between them. Germline assignment: CDR1 SEHNR and CDR2 FQNEAQ (reference sequence). CDR3 amino acids: CASSYTGSQPQHF. The CDR3, as DNA: TGTGCCAGCAGCTACACAGGGTCCCAGCCCCAGCATTTT.

This clone was counted a single time. The chain recombines TRBV7-3 with TRBJ2-1, with 12 bases that match TRBD2. The V gene's germline CDR1 is SGHTA and CDR2 FQGTGA. The V gene end was trimmed by 3 bases and the J gene end by 6 bases; junction bases not matched to a gene: 3. This CDR3 contains 15 residues. The CDR3 protein is CASSLGTSGPNEQFF. The CDR3 DNA is TGTGCCAGCAGCTTGGGGACTAGCGGGCCCAATGAGCAGTTCTTC.

The chain employs TRBV27 and TRBJ2-7, with TRBD2 matching over 7 bases. The CDR3 sequence is 13 residues long. V dropped 8 bases and J dropped 3; count of bases not matched to a gene: 7. Looked up from germline, CDR1 is MNHEY and CDR2 is SMNVEV (reference sequence). DNA of the CDR3: TGTGCCAGCCGAGCGGGATTGGGCTACGAGCAGTACTTC. It encodes CASRAGLGYEQYF.

This sequence joins TRBV30 and TRBJ2-1, with 8 bases identical to TRBD2. The V gene end was trimmed by 5 bases and the J gene end by 4 bases; junction bases not matched to a gene: 7. The V gene's germline CDR1 is GTSNPN and CDR2 SVGIG (reference sequence). This CDR3 is built from 14 residues. Written as DNA, the CDR3 is TGTGCCTGGTACAGCGGGGGTAGATACAATGAGCAGTTCTTC. Amino acids: CAWYSGGRYNEQFF.

The chain couples TRBV5-1 to TRBJ2-1; TRBD2 aligns across 10 bases. Germline values: CDR1 SGHRS, CDR2 YFSETQ. CDR3 size: 14 residues. Losses at the gene ends were 6 bases for V and 7 bases for J; bases not matched to a gene: 7. CDR3 DNA sequence: TGCGCCAGCAAAAGCGGGGGGGAGACAAATGAGCAGTTCTTC. Encoded protein: CASKSGGETNEQFF.

The genes are TRBV28 and TRBJ1-2; D unresolved. The V gene lost 2 bases and the J gene lost 2 bases, with 9 bases spanning the gap. CDR1 and CDR2 from the germline V gene are MDHEN and SYDVKM. The CDR3 spans 14 residues. CDR3 DNA sequence: TGTGCCAGCAGTTTAAACAGTATGAACTATGGCTACACCTTC. Amino acids: CASSLNSMNYGYTF.

DNA for the CDR3: TGCGCCAGCAGCTCCGCCGGGACAGGCTTCGATGAGCAGTTCTTC. Encoded protein: CASSSAGTGFDEQFF. This chain links TRBV5-1 with TRBJ2-1, with 8 bases identical to TRBD1. This CDR3 spans 15 amino acids. The V gene end was trimmed by 3 bases and the J gene end by 8 bases; junction bases not matched to a gene: 10. CDR1 and CDR2 (germline): SGHRS, YFSETQ.

This chain connects TRBV7-6 to TRBJ2-7; D unclear. The CDR3 runs 16 residues. The ends were cut back, 2 bases at V and 0 bases at J, with 14 bases in the middle. Germline CDR1 is SGHVS and CDR2 is FNYEAQ. CDR3 in DNA: TGTGCCAGCAGCTTACGTATTGGTGGCAACTCCTACGAGCAGTACTTC. Amino acids: CASSLRIGGNSYEQYF.

This clone was detected only a few times. The CDR3 DNA sequence: TGTGCCAGTAGTATACGGACGGGACAGGCACTTAATGAAAAACTGTTTTTT. Its protein is CASSIRTGQALNEKLFF. The chain joins TRBV19 to TRBJ1-4; 8 bases fit TRBD1. Trimming took 2 bases from V and 4 from J; bases not matched to a gene: 9. The CDR3 extends over 17 amino acids. Germline CDR1 and CDR2: LNHDA and SQIVND (reference sequence).